Listed here are 21 T cell receptor beta chains from one sample, sequenced in a study of untreated major depressive disorder. Study-wide results and caveats: Compared with controls, depressed patients showed more TRBV05-01 (Vbeta 5.1) usage in CD4+ T cells.

Sequencing used immunoSEQ multiplex PCR; TCRdb keeps in-frame clones, though not all of them. The sample contains roughly 14,000 clones, about 90% of which appear only once. Their cognate antigens are unknown. Sequences were obtained from CD4+ T cells from PBMCs. The receptor set was obtained from a woman aged 25 to 39 with major depressive disorder.

The CDR3, as DNA: TGTGCCAGACTAGTGAATGTCACAGATACGCAGTATTTT. This translates into CARLVNVTDTQYF. The chain recombines TRBV11-3 with TRBJ2-3, with a possible D match to TRBD2 (5 bases). V was clipped by 9 bases and J by 2 bases, with 12 bases between them. Germline values: CDR1 SGHNT, CDR2 YENEEA. The length of the CDR3 is 13 residues. Based on the CDR3 plus reference TRBV11-3 and TRBJ2-3, the full variable domain is EAGVVQSPRYKIIEKKQPVAFWCNPISGHNTLYWYLQNLGQGPELLIRYENEEAVDDSQLPKDRFSAERLKGVDSTLKIQPAELGDSAVYLCARLVNVTDTQYFGPGTRLTVL.

This clone was seen only once. The rearrangement links TRBV4-2 to TRBJ1-5, with 7 nucleotides matching TRBD1. This CDR3 region has 16 residues. The V segment lost 0 bases and the J segment 9 bases; nucleotides outside the gene matches: 11. Germline V gives CDR1 LGHNA, CDR2 YNFKEQ. The CDR3, as DNA: TGTGCCAGCAGCCAAGAAATGGGGACAGTTATGGGGCCCCAGCATTTT. This encodes CASSQEMGTVMGPQHF.

The chain links TRBV10-2 to TRBJ1-5, with D possibly TRBD1 on 6 matching bases. The CDR3 runs to 15 residues. Trimming shortened V by 0 bases and J by 3 bases, and 9 bases separated the two germline ends. CDR1 and CDR2 (germline): WSHSY, SAAADI. For the CDR3, the DNA is TGCGCCAGCAGTGAGTCCTACAGGGTCAATCAGCCCCAGCATTTT. Its translation: CASSESYRVNQPQHF.

This sequence joins TRBV4-1 and TRBJ1-2; D is uncertain. Germline V CDR1 and CDR2: MGHRA, YSYEKL. The V and J ends lost 2 bases and 5 bases respectively, with 12 bases between them. CDR3 size: 14 residues. The CDR3 protein is CASSQSPREYGYTF. The CDR3 coding sequence is TGCGCCAGCAGCCAAAGCCCCAGAGAATATGGCTACACCTTC.

V and J are TRBV4-1 and TRBJ1-2; D is possibly TRBD1 (6 bases). Germline CDR1 and CDR2: MGHRA and YSYEKL. The CDR3 is 14 amino acids. V was shortened by 1 base and J by 2 bases, with 8 bases between the two germline ends. This chain's CDR3 is CASSQGTGNYGYTF. In DNA, the CDR3 is TGCGCCAGCAGCCAAGGAACAGGGAACTATGGCTACACCTTC.

The rearrangement joins TRBV5-8 to TRBJ1-3; D uncertain. With 4 bases removed from V and 0 bases from J, the gap between germline ends came to 8 bases. The CDR3 extends over 14 amino acids. Germline lookup yields CDR1 SGHTS and CDR2 YDEGEE. The CDR3, as DNA: TGTGCCAGCAGCACCGGCCGCTCTGGAAACACCATATATTTT. Its protein product is CASSTGRSGNTIYF.

The chain carries TRBV7-9 and TRBJ2-7; TRBD2 matches at 7 bases. Germline CDR1 reads SEHNR; CDR2 reads FQNEAQ (reference sequence). V dropped 7 bases and J dropped 3; count of bases not matched to a gene: 12. The CDR3 totals 15 residues. The CDR3 region is CASTESGKTNYEQYF. In DNA, the CDR3 is TGTGCCAGCACCGAGAGCGGGAAAACGAACTACGAGCAGTACTTC.

V is TRBV20-1 and J is TRBJ2-1, with D hard to call. CDR1 is DFQATT and CDR2 is SNEGSKA in the germline V gene (reference sequence). Trimming removed 3 bases from V and 10 bases from J, with 10 bases in between. This CDR3 is 11 amino acids long. The CDR3, as DNA: TGCAGTGCTAGCGACTCTCGGGAGCAGTTCTTC. Translation gives CSASDSREQFF.

The chain links TRBV2 to TRBJ2-2, with D possibly being TRBD2 (5 bases). Germline V lookup: CDR1 SNHLY, CDR2 FYNNEI. The V end lost 11 bases, the J end lost 6 bases, and 25 bases lay between the germline ends. This CDR3 is built from 16 residues. The CDR3 bases are TGTGCCTCGCACCCTCGAGGGTCTGCCCGGTCCGGGGAGCTGTTTTTT. This encodes CASHPRGSARSGELFF.

The V and J genes are TRBV30 and TRBJ1-1; D is unresolved. CDR1 is GTSNPN and CDR2 is SVGIG in the germline V gene (reference sequence). The length of the CDR3 is 14 residues. V shed 0 bases and J shed 1 base, with 9 bases lying between them. The DNA for the CDR3 is TGTGCCTGGAGTGTAGGTGGAGGGAACACTGAAGCTTTCTTT. Translating it yields CAWSVGGGNTEAFF.

This sequence joins TRBV30 and TRBJ1-1; weak D call: TRBD1 (6 bases). Germline V gene sequence: CDR1 GTSNPN, CDR2 SVGIG (reference sequence). The CDR3 contains 12 residues. V was clipped by 3 bases and J by 5 bases, with 10 bases between them. CDR3 residues: CAWSGGWTEAFF. CDR3 nucleotide sequence: TGTGCCTGGAGCGGGGGCTGGACTGAAGCTTTCTTT.

The V and J genes are TRBV30 and TRBJ1-4; 9 positions match TRBD1. Germline CDR1 reads GTSNPN; CDR2 reads SVGIG (reference sequence). The CDR3 covers 14 residues. V trimming: 5 bases; J trimming: 5 bases; junction bases outside the gene matches: 6. Here the CDR3 reads CAWGTGGRNEKLFF. The DNA for the CDR3 is TGTGCCTGGGGTACAGGGGGCAGAAATGAAAAACTGTTTTTT. Full variable domain (missing parts from reference TRBV30 and TRBJ1-4): SQTIHQWPATLVQPVGSPLSLECTVEGTSNPNLYWYRQAAGRGLQLLFYSVGIGQISSEVPQNLSASRPQDRQFILSSKKLLLSDSGFYLCAWGTGGRNEKLFFGSGTQLSVL.

This rearrangement joins TRBV10-2 to TRBJ1-5; 10 nucleotides agree with TRBD1. CDR1 is WSHSY, CDR2 SAAADI, per germline. CDR3 size: 16 residues. V lost 0 bases and J lost 12; bases outside the gene matches: 11. The CDR3: CASSESLGQGGSGQHF. DNA for the CDR3: TGCGCCAGCAGTGAGTCGTTAGGACAGGGGGGTTCGGGCCAGCATTTT.

This chain links TRBV30 with TRBJ2-2; D remains unclear. The CDR3 consists of 14 residues. V lost 2 bases and J lost 1, with 8 bases in between. From germline, CDR1 is GTSNPN and CDR2 SVGIG (reference sequence). In DNA form, the CDR3 reads TGTGCCTGGAGTTGGACCCTGAACACCGGGGAGCTGTTTTTT. Translating it yields CAWSWTLNTGELFF.

The V and J genes are TRBV19 and TRBJ2-3, with 7 bases fitting TRBD1. Losses at the gene ends were 4 bases for V and 4 bases for J; bases not matched to a gene: 5. Germline assignment: CDR1 LNHDA and CDR2 SQIVND (reference sequence). The CDR3 contains 14 residues. The chain's CDR3 is CASSTTTGSDTQYF. The CDR3 coding sequence is TGTGCCAGTAGTACCACGACAGGGTCAGATACGCAGTATTTT.

The chain joins TRBV5-1 to TRBJ2-5; D not certain. The CDR3 is 15 amino acids. The germline CDR1 and CDR2 sequences are SGHRS and YFSETQ. V lost 4 bases and J 5 bases, leaving 18 bases between the germline ends. The CDR3 region is CASSPASSLGETQYF. CDR3 sequence (DNA): TGCGCCAGCAGCCCGGCCTCCTCGTTGGGGGAGACCCAGTACTTC. The whole variable domain, remainder taken from reference TRBV5-1 and TRBJ2-5, is KAGVTQTPRYLIKTRGQQVTLSCSPISGHRSVSWYQQTPGQGLQFLFEYFSETQRNKGNFPGRFSGRQFSNSRSEMNVSTLELGDSALYLCASSPASSLGETQYFGPGTRLLVL.

Only one count was recorded for this clone. The gene calls are TRBV29-1 and TRBJ2-7, with 7 bases matching TRBD2. Germline trimming cut 6 bases from V and 4 bases from J; bases unmatched to any gene: 9. The CDR3 has 13 residues. Germline CDR1 reads SQVTM; CDR2 reads ANQGSEA. Written as DNA, the CDR3 is TGCAGCGTGGTCCCCGGGGGGTTGTACGAGCAGTACTTC. It codes for CSVVPGGLYEQYF.

The chain employs TRBV19 and TRBJ1-5, with 8 bases lining up with TRBD1. Trimming at V came to 7 bases and at J to 6 bases, leaving 8 bases not matched to a gene. The CDR3 length is 14 residues. The germline gives CDR1 LNHDA, CDR2 SQIVND (reference sequence). CDR3 loop: CASTGRGQVQPQHF. CDR3 bases: TGTGCCAGTACGGGCAGGGGGCAAGTTCAGCCCCAGCATTTT. The variable domain in full, with the rest retrieved from reference TRBV19 and TRBJ1-5, is DGGITQSPKYLFRKEGQNVTLSCEQNLNHDAMYWYRQDPGQGLRLIYYSQIVNDFQKGDIAEGYSVSREKKESFPLTVTSAQKNPTAFYLCASTGRGQVQPQHFGDGTRLSIL.

This chain uses TRBV11-3 with TRBJ2-1, with 7 bases lining up with TRBD1. The V and J ends lost 5 bases and 1 base, in that order; junction bases with no gene match: 14. The V gene's germline CDR1 is SGHNT and CDR2 YENEEA. This CDR3 has 18 residues. The CDR3 coding sequence is TGTGCCAGCAGCCTCTCCATATATACAGGGGCATCCTACAATGAGCAGTTCTTC. Its translation is CASSLSIYTGASYNEQFF.

The chain carries TRBV6-5 and TRBJ2-7; TRBD1 matches 7 bases. CDR1 is MNHEY, CDR2 SVGAGI, per germline. The V segment lost 5 bases and the J segment 5 bases; nucleotides outside the gene matches: 12. This CDR3 is 15 amino acids long. CDR3 protein: CASSPDRALPDEQYF. The CDR3 coding sequence is TGTGCCAGCAGTCCCGACAGGGCCCTTCCGGACGAGCAGTACTTC.

V gene TRBV5-1 combines with J gene TRBJ1-3, with unresolved D. The CDR3 spans 14 residues. Trimming shortened V by 1 base and J by 3 bases, and 8 bases separated the two germline ends. Germline-derived CDR1 and CDR2 are SGHRS and YFSETQ. The CDR3 loop reads CASSLLPDGNTIYF. In DNA, the CDR3 is TGCGCCAGCAGCTTGCTCCCGGATGGAAACACCATATATTTT.